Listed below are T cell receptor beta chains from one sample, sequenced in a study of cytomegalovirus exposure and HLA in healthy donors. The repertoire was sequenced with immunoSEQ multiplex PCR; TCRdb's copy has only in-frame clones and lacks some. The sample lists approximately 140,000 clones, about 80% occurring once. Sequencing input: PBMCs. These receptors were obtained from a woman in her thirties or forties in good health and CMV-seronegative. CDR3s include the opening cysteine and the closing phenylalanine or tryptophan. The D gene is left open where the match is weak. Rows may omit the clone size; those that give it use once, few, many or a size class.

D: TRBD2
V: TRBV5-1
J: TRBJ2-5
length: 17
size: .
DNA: TGCGCCAGCAGCTTGAGATCGGGGGGGCCCTCGGGCGAGACCCAGTACTTC
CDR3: CASSLRSGGPSGETQYF

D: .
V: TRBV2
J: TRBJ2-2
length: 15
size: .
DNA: TGTGCCAGCAGTGAAGAGGGAGTGGACACCGGGGAGCTGTTTTTT
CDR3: CASSEEGVDTGELFF

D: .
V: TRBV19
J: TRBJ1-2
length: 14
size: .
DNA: TGTGCCAGTAGTCAGGTTGGAGGGATCTATGGCTACACCTTC
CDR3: CASSQVGGIYGYTF

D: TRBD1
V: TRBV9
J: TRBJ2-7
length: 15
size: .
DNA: TGTGCCAGCAGCCCCGGGACAGGGGGATACTACGAGCAGTACTTC
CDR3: CASSPGTGGYYEQYF

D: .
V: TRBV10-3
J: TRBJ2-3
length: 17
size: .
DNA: TGTGCCATCAGTGAGTCTCACACCGGGACAAGGGAGCGTACGCAGTATTTT
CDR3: CAISESHTGTRERTQYF

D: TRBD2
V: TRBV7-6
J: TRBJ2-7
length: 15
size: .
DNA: TGTGCCAGCTCCCGCGGGCCTAGCGGGGCCTACGAGCAGTACTTC
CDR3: CASSRGPSGAYEQYF

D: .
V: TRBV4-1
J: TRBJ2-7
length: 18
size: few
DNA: TGCGCCAGCAGCCAAGTTGTGGGGGCAGTGGGAGTTCCCTACGAGCAGTACTTC
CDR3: CASSQVVGAVGVPYEQYF

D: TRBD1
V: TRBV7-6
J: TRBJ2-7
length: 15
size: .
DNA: TGTGCCAGCAGCTCCCCGGGACAGGGCGGCGACGAGCAGTACTTC
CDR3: CASSSPGQGGDEQYF

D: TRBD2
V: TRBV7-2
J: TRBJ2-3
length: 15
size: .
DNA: TGTGCCAGCAGCACTTCCCCGGGGGGTCAAGATACGCAGTATTTT
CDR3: CASSTSPGGQDTQYF

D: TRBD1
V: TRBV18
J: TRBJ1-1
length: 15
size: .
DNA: TGTGCCAGCTCACCAACAGGGGACCCGAACACTGAAGCTTTCTTT
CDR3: CASSPTGDPNTEAFF

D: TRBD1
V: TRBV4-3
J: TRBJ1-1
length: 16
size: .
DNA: TGCGCCAGCAGCCATGATCCCGGGACAGGGGGCACTGAAGCTTTCTTT
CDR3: CASSHDPGTGGTEAFF

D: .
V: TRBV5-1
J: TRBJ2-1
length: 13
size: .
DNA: TGCGCCAGCAGCTTGTTTCCGGGTGATGAGCAGTTCTTC
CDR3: CASSLFPGDEQFF

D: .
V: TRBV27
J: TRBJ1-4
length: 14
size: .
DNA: TGTGCCAGCAGTTTTGGACAAAGTAATGAAAAACTGTTTTTT
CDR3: CASSFGQSNEKLFF

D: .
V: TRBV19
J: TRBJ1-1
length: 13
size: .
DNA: TGTGCCAGTAGTATAGATCTGGGAGAAGAAGCTTTCTTT
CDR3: CASSIDLGEEAFF

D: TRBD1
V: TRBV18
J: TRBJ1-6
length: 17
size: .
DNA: TGTGCCAGCTCACCATCCGTGGGACAGGGCTATAATTCACCCCTCCACTTT
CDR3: CASSPSVGQGYNSPLHF

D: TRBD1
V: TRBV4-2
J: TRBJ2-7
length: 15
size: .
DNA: TGTGCCAGCAGCCAAGGACAGGGTCTCTCCTACGAGCAGTACTTC
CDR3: CASSQGQGLSYEQYF

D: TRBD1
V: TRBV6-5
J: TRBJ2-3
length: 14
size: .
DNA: TGTGCCAGCAGAGGGGGCTACACGGTAGATACGCAGTATTTT
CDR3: CASRGGYTVDTQYF

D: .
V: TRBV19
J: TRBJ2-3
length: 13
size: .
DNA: TGTGCCAGTAGTAAGGGACACACAGATACGCAGTATTTT
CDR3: CASSKGHTDTQYF

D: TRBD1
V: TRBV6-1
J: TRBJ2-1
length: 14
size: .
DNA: TGTGCCAGCAGTGAAAACAGGGGTAGGAATGAGCAGTTCTTC
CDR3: CASSENRGRNEQFF

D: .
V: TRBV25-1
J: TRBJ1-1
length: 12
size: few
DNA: TGTGCCAGCATTGACCGCTACTCTGAAGCTTTCTTT
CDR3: CASIDRYSEAFF

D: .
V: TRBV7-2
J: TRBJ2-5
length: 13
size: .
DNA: TGTGCCAGCAGCCCTATGTACCAAGAGACCCAGTACTTC
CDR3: CASSPMYQETQYF